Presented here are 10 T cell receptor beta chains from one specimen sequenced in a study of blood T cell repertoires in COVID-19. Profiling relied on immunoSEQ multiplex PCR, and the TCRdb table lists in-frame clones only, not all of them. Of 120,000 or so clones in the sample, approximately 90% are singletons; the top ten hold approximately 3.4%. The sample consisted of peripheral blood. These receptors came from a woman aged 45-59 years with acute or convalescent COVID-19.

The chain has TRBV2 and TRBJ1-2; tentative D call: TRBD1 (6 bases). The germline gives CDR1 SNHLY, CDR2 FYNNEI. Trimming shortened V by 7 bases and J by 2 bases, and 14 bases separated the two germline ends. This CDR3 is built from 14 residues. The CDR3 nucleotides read TGTGCCAGCACCGAAACGGACAGAAACTATGGCTACACCTTC. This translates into CASTETDRNYGYTF.

The chain's CDR3 is CAWSEEGRIYNEQFF. The CDR3 coding sequence is TGTGCCTGGAGTGAGGAGGGTCGCATTTACAATGAGCAGTTCTTC. The J gene is TRBJ2-1, the V gene TRBV30; perhaps TRBD2 as D (6 bases). V was cut by 1 base and J by 4 bases, with 14 bases left in between. Germline V gene data show CDR1 as GTSNPN and CDR2 as SVGIG (reference sequence). The CDR3 contains 15 residues.

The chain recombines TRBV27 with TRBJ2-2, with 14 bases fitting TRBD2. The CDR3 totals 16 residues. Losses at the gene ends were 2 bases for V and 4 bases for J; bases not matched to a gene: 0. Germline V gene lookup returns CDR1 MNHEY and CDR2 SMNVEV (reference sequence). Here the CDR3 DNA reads TGTGCCAGCAGTTTAGGACTAGCGGGAGGCACCGGGGAGCTGTTTTTT. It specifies CASSLGLAGGTGELFF.

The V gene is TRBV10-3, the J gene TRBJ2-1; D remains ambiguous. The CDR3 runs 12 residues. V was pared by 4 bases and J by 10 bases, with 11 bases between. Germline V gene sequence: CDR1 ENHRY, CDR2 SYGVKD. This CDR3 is CAISGRRPEQFF. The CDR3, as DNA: TGTGCCATCAGTGGAAGGAGACCGGAGCAGTTCTTC.

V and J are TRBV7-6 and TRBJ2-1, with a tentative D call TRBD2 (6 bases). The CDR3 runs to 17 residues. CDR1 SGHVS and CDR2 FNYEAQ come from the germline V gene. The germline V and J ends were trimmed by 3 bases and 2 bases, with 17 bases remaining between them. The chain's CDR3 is CASSFGPGTQAYNEQFF. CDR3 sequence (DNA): TGTGCCAGCAGCTTCGGCCCCGGGACTCAAGCCTACAATGAGCAGTTCTTC.

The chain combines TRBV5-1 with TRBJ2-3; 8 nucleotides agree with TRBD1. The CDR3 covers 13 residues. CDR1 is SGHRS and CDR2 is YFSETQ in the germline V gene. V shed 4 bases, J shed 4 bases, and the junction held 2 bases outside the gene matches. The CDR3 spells CASSIQGADTQYF. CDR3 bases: TGCGCCAGCAGCATACAGGGGGCAGATACGCAGTATTTT.

For the CDR3, the DNA is TGTGCCAGCAGCCCGGGACAGACTAACTATGGCTACACCTTC. Protein sequence: CASSPGQTNYGYTF. The V call is TRBV3-1 (or the pseudogene TRBV3-2), the J call TRBJ1-2; 7 bases map to TRBD1. The V segment lost 4 bases and the J segment 0 bases; nucleotides outside the gene matches: 2. The CDR3 loop spans 14 amino acids. Germline V lookup: CDR1 LGHDT, CDR2 YNNKEL (reference sequence).

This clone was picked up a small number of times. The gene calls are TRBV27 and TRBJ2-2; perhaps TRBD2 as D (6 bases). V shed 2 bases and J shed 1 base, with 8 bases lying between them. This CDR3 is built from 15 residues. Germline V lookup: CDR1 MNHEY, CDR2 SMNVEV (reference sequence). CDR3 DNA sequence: TGTGCCAGCAGTTTAGGAGCGGGGAACACCGGGGAGCTGTTTTTT. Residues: CASSLGAGNTGELFF.

The CDR3 loop is CASSSGGQGWRNQPQHF. CDR3 coding DNA: TGTGCCAGCAGTTCCGGGGGGCAGGGATGGCGCAATCAGCCCCAGCATTTT. The chain has TRBV28 and TRBJ1-5, with D tentatively TRBD1 (6 bases). Per the germline V gene, CDR1 is MDHEN and CDR2 is SYDVKM. This CDR3 is 17 amino acids long. Deletions cut 4 bases from V and 2 bases from J, with 18 bases between.

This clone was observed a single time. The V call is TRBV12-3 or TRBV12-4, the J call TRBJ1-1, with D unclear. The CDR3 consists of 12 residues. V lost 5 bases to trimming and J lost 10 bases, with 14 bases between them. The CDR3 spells CASSLGGGRAFF. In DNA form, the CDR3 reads TGTGCCAGCAGTCTTGGTGGAGGGAGAGCTTTCTTT.